These 24 T cell receptor beta chains came from one sample sequenced in a study of blood T cell repertoires in COVID-19. Assay: immunoSEQ multiplex PCR; the TCRdb copy retains only in-frame clones and omits some. The table lists approximately 130,000 clones, approximately 86% of them singletons. Sequencing was performed on peripheral blood. These receptors originate from a woman aged 45-65 years who had recovered from COVID-19.

The chain joins TRBV7-2 to TRBJ1-5, with D tentatively TRBD1 (5 bases). Trimming removed 1 base at V and 4 bases at J, with 11 bases between. CDR3 size: 15 residues. Germline V gene sequence: CDR1 SGHTA, CDR2 FQGNSA. CDR3 sequence reads: CASSLEAGLNQPQHF. The CDR3 nucleotides read TGTGCCAGCAGCTTAGAGGCAGGGCTTAATCAGCCCCAGCATTTT.

The chain has TRBV28 and TRBJ2-7; 7 bases map to TRBD2. The CDR3 runs 14 residues. Germline CDR1 MDHEN, CDR2 SYDVKM. V lost 5 bases and J lost 1; bases outside the gene matches: 5. Here the CDR3 reads CASSTPGGSYEQYF. As DNA, the CDR3 is TGTGCCAGCAGTACCCCGGGAGGATCCTACGAGCAGTACTTC.

This clone has more than one count but fewer than ten. In DNA, the CDR3 is TGTGCCACCAGCAGCGACAGGAACACTGAAGCTTTCTTT. Protein product: CATSSDRNTEAFF. J is TRBJ1-1 and V is TRBV15; tentative D call: TRBD1 (5 bases). V was shortened by 3 bases and J by 1 base, with 6 bases between the two germline ends. Germline CDR1 LNHNV, CDR2 YYDKDF (reference sequence). This CDR3 is 13 amino acids long.

This rearrangement joins TRBV4-3 to TRBJ2-1; TRBD1 aligns across 8 bases. Germline V lookup: CDR1 LGHNA, CDR2 YSLEER. J was trimmed by 8 bases and V by 2 bases; bases with no gene match: 11. This CDR3 is 16 amino acids long. As DNA, the CDR3 is TGCGCCAGCAGCCAAACGGACAGGGTGACTTACGATGAGCAGTTCTTC. Its translation: CASSQTDRVTYDEQFF.

J is TRBJ1-1 and V is TRBV5-4; tentative D call: TRBD1 (6 bases). Germline lookup yields CDR1 SGHNT and CDR2 YYREEE (reference sequence). The ends were cut back, 4 bases at V and 1 base at J, with 14 bases in the middle. The length of the CDR3 is 15 residues. DNA of the CDR3: TGTGCCAGCAGCATCCCGGGACACCAGAACACTGAAGCTTTCTTT. This translates into CASSIPGHQNTEAFF.

The V and J genes are TRBV12-3 or TRBV12-4 and TRBJ2-3, with D possibly being TRBD1 (5 bases). There are 13 residues in the CDR3. Trimming stripped 4 bases from V and 4 bases from J, with 9 bases between. As DNA, the CDR3 is TGTGCCAGCAGTTCCCGCAGGGCAGATACGCAGTATTTT. Amino acids: CASSSRRADTQYF.

The chain uses TRBV3-1 (or the pseudogene TRBV3-2) and TRBJ1-2; the match to TRBD1 covers 9 bases. With 4 bases clipped from V and 6 bases from J, the junction kept 9 bases outside the gene matches. The CDR3 sequence is 15 residues long. Germline V lookup: CDR1 LGHDT, CDR2 YNNKEL (reference sequence). CDR3 region: CASSPGQGFGDGYTF. CDR3 nucleotide sequence: TGTGCCAGCAGCCCGGGACAGGGATTTGGGGATGGCTACACCTTC.

The chain employs TRBV11-3 and TRBJ2-1; TRBD2 matches 8 bases. This CDR3 contains 15 residues. Germline assignment: CDR1 SGHNT and CDR2 YENEEA. J was trimmed by 4 bases and V by 2 bases; bases with no gene match: 4. The CDR3 spells CASSLSTSGYNEQFF. Written as DNA, the CDR3 is TGTGCCAGCAGCTTAAGTACTAGCGGATACAATGAGCAGTTCTTC.

This chain joins TRBV2 and TRBJ2-1; 8 nucleotides match TRBD1. CDR1 SNHLY and CDR2 FYNNEI come from the germline V gene. The CDR3 consists of 13 residues. Trimming removed 7 bases from V and 7 bases from J; junction bases left unmatched: 6. The CDR3 sequence is CASTADRVNEQFF. CDR3 DNA sequence: TGTGCCAGCACTGCGGACAGGGTAAATGAGCAGTTCTTC. The variable domain in full, with the rest retrieved from reference TRBV2 and TRBJ2-1, is EPEVTQTPSHQVTQMGQEVILRCVPISNHLYFYWYRQILGQKVEFLVSFYNNEISEKSEIFDDQFSVERPDGSNFTLKIRSTKLEDSAMYFCASTADRVNEQFFGPGTRLTVL.

This chain uses TRBV9 with TRBJ2-3, with D unresolved. Trimming took 1 base from V and 1 from J, leaving 7 bases between them. This CDR3 comprises 14 residues. The V gene's germline CDR1 is SGDLS and CDR2 YYNGEE. The CDR3 DNA reads as TGTGCCAGCAGCGTAAGCAGCGGCACAGATACGCAGTATTTT. Its protein is CASSVSSGTDTQYF.

This clone was counted between two and nine times. The chain carries TRBV5-6 and TRBJ2-5, with 12 bases fitting TRBD2. V shed 4 bases, J shed 4 bases, and the junction held 2 bases outside the gene matches. Germline V lookup: CDR1 SGHDT, CDR2 YYEEEE. The CDR3 extends over 14 amino acids. CDR3 region: CASSRLAGVETQYF. The CDR3 nucleotides read TGTGCCAGCAGCCGACTAGCGGGAGTAGAGACCCAGTACTTC.

The chain couples TRBV3-1 (or the pseudogene TRBV3-2) to TRBJ2-1; D call uncertain. There are 12 residues in the CDR3. V was clipped by 1 base and J by 9 bases, with 7 bases between them. Per the germline V gene, CDR1 is LGHDT and CDR2 is YNNKEL (reference sequence). This CDR3 reads CASSQVRAEQFF. CDR3 DNA sequence: TGTGCCAGCAGCCAAGTAAGAGCTGAGCAGTTCTTC.

This sequence joins TRBV5-1 and TRBJ1-5; D is perhaps TRBD1 (6 bases). In germline, CDR1 is SGHRS, CDR2 YFSETQ. This CDR3 has 15 residues. The germline V and J ends were trimmed by 7 bases and 1 base, with 15 bases remaining between them. The CDR3 loop reads CASVRRTESNQPQHF. CDR3 sequence (DNA): TGCGCCAGCGTCAGGAGGACAGAGAGCAATCAGCCCCAGCATTTT.

Written as DNA, the CDR3 is TGTGCCAGCAGTTACGGACCCCTAGGGGTGACTGAAGCTTTCTTT. Translation: CASSYGPLGVTEAFF. The J gene is TRBJ1-1, the V gene TRBV6-5; tentative D call: TRBD1 (5 bases). CDR3 length: 15 residues. Deletions cut 2 bases from V and 5 bases from J, with 15 bases between. Germline loops: CDR1 MNHEY, CDR2 SVGAGI.

The gene calls are TRBV10-3 and TRBJ1-3, with D possibly being TRBD1 (5 bases). The CDR3 is 14 residues long. The germline CDR1 and CDR2 sequences are ENHRY and SYGVKD. V was cut by 8 bases and J by 0 bases, with 11 bases left in between. The CDR3 sequence: CAIAGGNSGNTIYF. The CDR3 region has the DNA TGTGCCATCGCGGGGGGTAACTCTGGAAACACCATATATTTT.

V is TRBV7-9 and J is TRBJ2-7; tentative D call: TRBD1 (5 bases). The V gene lost 4 bases and the J gene lost 3 bases, with 13 bases spanning the gap. Per germline, CDR1 SEHNR and CDR2 FQNEAQ (reference sequence). CDR3 length: 14 amino acids. CDR3 sequence (DNA): TGTGCCAGCAGCTCGGACACCCCGCGCTACGAGCAGTACTTC. Translation gives CASSSDTPRYEQYF.

The chain couples TRBV4-3 to TRBJ2-1; D not resolved. Germline values: CDR1 LGHNA, CDR2 YSLEER. The CDR3 totals 15 residues. The V gene lost 0 bases and the J gene lost 3 bases, with 9 bases spanning the gap. CDR3 region: CASSQERNFYNEQFF. Written as DNA, the CDR3 is TGCGCCAGCAGCCAAGAGCGGAACTTCTACAATGAGCAGTTCTTC.

The chain carries TRBV11-2 and TRBJ1-3; D remains unclear. The CDR3 covers 16 residues. V lost 0 bases to trimming and J lost 3 bases, with 12 bases between them. The germline V gene encodes CDR1 SGHAT and CDR2 FQNNGV. CDR3 protein: CASSLDLMQFGNTIYF. CDR3 DNA: TGTGCCAGCAGCTTAGATTTAATGCAGTTTGGAAACACCATATATTTT.

The sample holds a few counts of this clone. The rearrangement links TRBV28 to TRBJ1-1, with 7 positions matching TRBD1. The CDR3 has 14 amino acids. In germline, CDR1 is MDHEN, CDR2 SYDVKM. The J segment lost 5 bases and the V segment lost 2 bases, leaving 5 bases of the junction unmatched. In DNA form, the CDR3 reads TGTGCCAGCAGTTTACAGGGGGGAACGACTGAAGCTTTCTTT. This codes for CASSLQGGTTEAFF.

This sequence joins TRBV29-1 and TRBJ2-3; D unresolved. Germline V gives CDR1 SQVTM, CDR2 ANQGSEA. The CDR3 has 18 amino acids. V was pared by 1 base and J by 0 bases, with 20 bases between. CDR3 DNA sequence: TGCAGCGTTGAAGGGGTAAAAAGGAGCGCTTCTAGCACAGATACGCAGTATTTT. It encodes CSVEGVKRSASSTDTQYF.

The V and J genes are TRBV5-5 and TRBJ1-4, with 8 bases fitting TRBD1. Trimming at V came to 2 bases and at J to 5 bases, leaving 2 bases not matched to a gene. The CDR3 extends over 14 amino acids. Germline CDR1 reads SGHKS; CDR2 reads YYEKEE (reference sequence). CDR3 in DNA: TGTGCCAGCAGCTTTCGACAGGGGAATGAAAAACTGTTTTTT. It is translated as CASSFRQGNEKLFF.

The chain combines TRBV11-3 with TRBJ2-1, with 12 bases matching TRBD2. The CDR3 extends over 16 amino acids. Per germline, CDR1 SGHNT and CDR2 YENEEA. V lost 5 bases to trimming and J lost 8 bases; unmatched junction nucleotides: 10. The CDR3 reads CASSRRTSGGSHEQFF. The CDR3 nucleotides are TGTGCCAGCAGCCGGAGAACTAGCGGGGGGTCGCATGAGCAGTTCTTC.

This chain joins TRBV28 and TRBJ1-1; perhaps TRBD1 as D (5 bases). There are 14 residues in the CDR3. In germline, CDR1 is MDHEN, CDR2 SYDVKM. V lost 2 bases, J lost 3 bases, and 10 bases lay in between. This CDR3 is CASSLPGRDTEAFF. CDR3 bases: TGTGCCAGCAGTTTACCAGGGAGGGACACTGAAGCTTTCTTT.

This clone was found once. This chain connects TRBV9 to TRBJ2-2; weak D call: TRBD1 (5 bases). Trimming pared 3 bases from V and 0 bases from J, leaving 12 bases between. The CDR3 runs to 16 residues. Germline V gene data show CDR1 as SGDLS and CDR2 as YYNGEE. CDR3 coding DNA: TGTGCCAGCAGCGCGACAGCTAAAACGAACACCGGGGAGCTGTTTTTT. Amino acid sequence: CASSATAKTNTGELFF.